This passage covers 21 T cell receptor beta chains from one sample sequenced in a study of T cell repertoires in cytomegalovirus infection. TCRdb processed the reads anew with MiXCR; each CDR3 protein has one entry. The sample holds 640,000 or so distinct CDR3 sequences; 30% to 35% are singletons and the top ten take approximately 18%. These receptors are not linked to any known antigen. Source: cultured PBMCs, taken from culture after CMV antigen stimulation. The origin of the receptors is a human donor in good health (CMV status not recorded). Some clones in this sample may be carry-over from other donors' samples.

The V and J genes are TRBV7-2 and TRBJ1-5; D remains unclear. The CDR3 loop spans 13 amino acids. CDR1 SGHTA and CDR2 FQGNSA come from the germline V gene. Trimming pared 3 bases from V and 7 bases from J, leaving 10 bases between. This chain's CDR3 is CASSFTQNQPQHF. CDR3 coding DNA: TGTGCCAGCAGCTTCACCCAAAACCAGCCCCAGCATTTT.

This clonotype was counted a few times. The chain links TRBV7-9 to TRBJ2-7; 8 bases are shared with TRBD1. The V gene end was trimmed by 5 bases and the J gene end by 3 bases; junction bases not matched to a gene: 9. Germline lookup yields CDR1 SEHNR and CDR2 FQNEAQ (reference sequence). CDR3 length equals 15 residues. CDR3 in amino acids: CASSGRGQDGYEQYF. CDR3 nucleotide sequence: TGTGCCAGCAGCGGGCGGGGACAGGACGGCTACGAGCAGTACTTC.

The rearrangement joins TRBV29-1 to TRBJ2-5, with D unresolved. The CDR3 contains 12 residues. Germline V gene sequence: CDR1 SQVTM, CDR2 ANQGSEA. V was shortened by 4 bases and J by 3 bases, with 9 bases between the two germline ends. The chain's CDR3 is CSVVGQEETQYF. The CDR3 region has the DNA TGCAGCGTTGTGGGTCAGGAAGAGACCCAGTACTTC.

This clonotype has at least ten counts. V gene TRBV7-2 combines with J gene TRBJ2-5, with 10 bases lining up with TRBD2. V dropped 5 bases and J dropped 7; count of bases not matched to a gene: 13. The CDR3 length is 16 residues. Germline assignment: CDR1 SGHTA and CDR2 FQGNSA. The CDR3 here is CASSLHFGLAVGTQYF. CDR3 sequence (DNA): TGTGCCAGCAGCCTACACTTTGGACTAGCGGTGGGGACCCAGTACTTC.

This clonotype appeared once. The CDR3 nucleotides read TGTGCCAGCAGTTATAATAGGGTGGGGGAGACCCAGTACTTC. Translated, it gives CASSYNRVGETQYF. The V call is TRBV6-6, the J call TRBJ2-5, with unresolved D. The CDR3 contains 14 residues. V lost 3 bases to trimming and J lost 5 bases, with 13 bases between them. Germline V lookup: CDR1 MNHNY, CDR2 SVGAGI (reference sequence).

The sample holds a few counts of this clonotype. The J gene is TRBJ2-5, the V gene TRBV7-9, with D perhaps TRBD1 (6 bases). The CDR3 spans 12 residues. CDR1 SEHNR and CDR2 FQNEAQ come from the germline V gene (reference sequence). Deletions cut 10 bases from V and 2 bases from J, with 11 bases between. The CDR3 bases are TGTGCCACCTCGGGACAACAAGAGACCCAGTACTTC. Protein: CATSGQQETQYF.

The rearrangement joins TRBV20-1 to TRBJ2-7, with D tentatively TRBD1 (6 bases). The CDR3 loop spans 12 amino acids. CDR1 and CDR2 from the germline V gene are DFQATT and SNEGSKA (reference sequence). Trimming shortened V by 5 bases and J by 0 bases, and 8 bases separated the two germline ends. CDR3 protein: CSAGGHSYEQYF. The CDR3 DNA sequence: TGCAGTGCTGGGGGACACTCCTACGAGCAGTACTTC.

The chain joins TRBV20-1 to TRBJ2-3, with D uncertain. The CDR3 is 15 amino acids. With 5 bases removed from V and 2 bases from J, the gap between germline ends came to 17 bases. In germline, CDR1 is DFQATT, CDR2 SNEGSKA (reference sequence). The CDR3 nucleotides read TGCAGTGCTTCCCGACTCCAATCGACCACAGATACGCAGTATTTT. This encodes CSASRLQSTTDTQYF.

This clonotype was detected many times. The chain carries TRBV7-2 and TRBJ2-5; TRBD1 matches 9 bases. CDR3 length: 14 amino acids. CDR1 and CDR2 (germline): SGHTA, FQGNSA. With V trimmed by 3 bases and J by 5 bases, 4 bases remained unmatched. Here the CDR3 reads CASSFTGGGETQYF. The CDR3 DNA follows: TGTGCCAGCAGCTTTACAGGGGGCGGGGAGACCCAGTACTTC.

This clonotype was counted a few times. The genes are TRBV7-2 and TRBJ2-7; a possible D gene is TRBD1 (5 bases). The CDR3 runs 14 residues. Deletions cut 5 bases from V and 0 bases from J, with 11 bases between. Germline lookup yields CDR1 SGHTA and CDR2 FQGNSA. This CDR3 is CASSPRQPSYEQYF. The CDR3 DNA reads TGTGCCAGCAGCCCAAGACAGCCCTCCTACGAGCAGTACTTC.

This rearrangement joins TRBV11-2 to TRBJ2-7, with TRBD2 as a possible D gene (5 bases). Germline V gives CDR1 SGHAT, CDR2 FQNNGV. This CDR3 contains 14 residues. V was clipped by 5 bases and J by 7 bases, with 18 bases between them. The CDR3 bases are TGTGCCAGCAGCCAGTCGGGGAGCCCGGGGGAGCAGTACTTC. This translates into CASSQSGSPGEQYF. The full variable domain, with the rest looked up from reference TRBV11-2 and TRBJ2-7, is EAGVAQSPRYKIIEKRQSVAFWCNPISGHATLYWYQQILGQGPKLLIQFQNNGVVDDSQLPKDRFSAERLKGVDSTLKIQPAKLEDSAVYLCASSQSGSPGEQYFGPGTRLTVT.

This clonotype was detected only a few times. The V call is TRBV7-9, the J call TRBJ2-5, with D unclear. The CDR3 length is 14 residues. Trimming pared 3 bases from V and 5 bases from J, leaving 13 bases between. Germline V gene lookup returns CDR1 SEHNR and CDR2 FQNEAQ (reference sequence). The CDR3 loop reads CASSFPYHGETQYF. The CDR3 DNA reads TGTGCCAGCAGCTTTCCCTATCATGGGGAGACCCAGTACTTC.

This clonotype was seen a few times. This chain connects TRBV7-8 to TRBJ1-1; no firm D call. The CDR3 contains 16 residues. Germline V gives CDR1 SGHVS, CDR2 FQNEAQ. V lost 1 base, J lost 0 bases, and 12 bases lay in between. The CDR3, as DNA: TGTGCCAGCAGCTTAGTCTCCACAGACATGAACACTGAAGCTTTCTTT. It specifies CASSLVSTDMNTEAFF.

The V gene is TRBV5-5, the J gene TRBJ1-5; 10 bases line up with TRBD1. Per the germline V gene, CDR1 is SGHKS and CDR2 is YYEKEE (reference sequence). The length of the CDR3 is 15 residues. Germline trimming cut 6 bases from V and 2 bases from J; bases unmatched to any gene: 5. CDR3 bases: TGTGCCAGCACCCAGGGGACAGGGGGCAATCAGCCCCAGCATTTT. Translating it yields CASTQGTGGNQPQHF.

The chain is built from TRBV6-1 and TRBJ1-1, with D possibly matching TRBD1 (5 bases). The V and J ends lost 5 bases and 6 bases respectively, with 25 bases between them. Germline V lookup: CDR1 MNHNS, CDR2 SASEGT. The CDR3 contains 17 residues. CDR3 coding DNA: TGTGCCAGCAGTCCCCGACAGATTAAGAGGGTTATGGCTGAAGCTTTCTTT. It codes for CASSPRQIKRVMAEAFF.

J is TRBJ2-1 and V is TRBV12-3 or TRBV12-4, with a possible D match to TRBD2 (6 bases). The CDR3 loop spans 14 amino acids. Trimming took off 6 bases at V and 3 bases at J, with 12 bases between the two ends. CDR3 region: CASSTTSLYNEQFF. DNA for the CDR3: TGTGCCAGCAGCACCACTAGCCTCTACAATGAGCAGTTCTTC.

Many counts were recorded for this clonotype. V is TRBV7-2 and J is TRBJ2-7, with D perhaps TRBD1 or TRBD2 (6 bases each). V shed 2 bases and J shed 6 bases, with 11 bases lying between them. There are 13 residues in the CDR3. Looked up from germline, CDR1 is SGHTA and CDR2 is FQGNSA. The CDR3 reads CASSLLEGGEQYF. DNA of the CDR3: TGTGCCAGCAGCTTACTGGAGGGGGGCGAGCAGTACTTC.

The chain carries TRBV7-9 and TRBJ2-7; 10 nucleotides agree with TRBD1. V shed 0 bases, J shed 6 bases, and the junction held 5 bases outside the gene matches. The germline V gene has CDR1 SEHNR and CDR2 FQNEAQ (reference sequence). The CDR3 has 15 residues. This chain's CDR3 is CASSLAATGGSEQYF. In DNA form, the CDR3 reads TGTGCCAGCAGCTTAGCTGCGACAGGGGGCTCCGAGCAGTACTTC.

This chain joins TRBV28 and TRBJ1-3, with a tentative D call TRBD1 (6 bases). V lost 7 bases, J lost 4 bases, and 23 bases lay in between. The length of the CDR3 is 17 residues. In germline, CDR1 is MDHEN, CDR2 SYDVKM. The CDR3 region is CASTARDTHSEGNTIYF. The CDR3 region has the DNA TGTGCCAGCACCGCAAGGGACACCCATTCGGAAGGAAACACCATATATTTT.

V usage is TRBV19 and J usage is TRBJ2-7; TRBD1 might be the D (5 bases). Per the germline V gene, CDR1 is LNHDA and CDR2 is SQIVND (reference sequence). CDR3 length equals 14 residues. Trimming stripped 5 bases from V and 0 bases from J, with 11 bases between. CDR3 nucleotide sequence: TGTGCCAGTAGTCCCAGACAGTCCTCCTACGAGCAGTACTTC. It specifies CASSPRQSSYEQYF.

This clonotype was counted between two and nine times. This chain's CDR3 is CASSQDVSTGELFF. As DNA, the CDR3 is TGTGCCAGCAGCCAAGACGTAAGCACCGGGGAGCTGTTTTTT. V is TRBV4-2 and J is TRBJ2-2, with no clear D. V lost 0 bases to trimming and J lost 4 bases, with 6 bases between them. Germline CDR1 is LGHNA and CDR2 is YNFKEQ. CDR3 length: 14 amino acids.